What follows are 4 T cell receptor beta chains derived from one specimen sequenced in a study of blood T cell repertoires in COVID-19. Produced via immunoSEQ multiplex PCR; TCRdb's table is partial and in-frame only. This sample has 70,000 to 95,000 clones, with around nine tenths found just once. The sample consisted of peripheral blood. The origin of the receptors is a woman in her seventies with acute or convalescent COVID-19.

J is TRBJ1-2 and V is TRBV7-9; D is uncertain. Looked up from germline, CDR1 is SEHNR and CDR2 is FQNEAQ (reference sequence). CDR3 length equals 14 residues. V shed 5 bases and J shed 7 bases, with 17 bases lying between them. The CDR3 DNA follows: TGTGCCAGCAGCCTCTCGGAACCTACAGTTGGCTACACCTTC. It codes for CASSLSEPTVGYTF. Filled out from reference TRBV7-9 and TRBJ1-2, the complete variable domain reads DTGVSQNPRHKITKRGQNVTFRCDPISEHNRLYWYRQTLGQGPEFLTYFQNEAQLEKSRLLSDRFSAERPKGSFSTLEIQRTEQGDSAMYLCASSLSEPTVGYTFGSGTRLTVV.

The genes are TRBV27 and TRBJ2-2, with D perhaps TRBD2 (6 bases). The CDR3 contains 16 residues. Germline V gene sequence: CDR1 MNHEY, CDR2 SMNVEV (reference sequence). The V end lost 1 base, the J end lost 0 bases, and 9 bases lay between the germline ends. CDR3: CASSLFSGSNTGELFF. CDR3 DNA: TGTGCCAGCAGTTTATTTAGCGGTTCGAACACCGGGGAGCTGTTTTTT.

This clone was seen only once. The V call is TRBV5-1, the J call TRBJ1-5, with 7 positions matching TRBD1. Unmatched junction bases numbered 2, after V lost 0 bases and J lost 2 bases. The CDR3 is 15 amino acids. CDR1 is SGHRS, CDR2 YFSETQ, per germline. The CDR3 nucleotides read TGCGCCAGCAGCTTGGGGCAGGGGGGCAATCAGCCCCAGCATTTT. Amino acid sequence: CASSLGQGGNQPQHF.

The genes are TRBV6-6 and TRBJ1-1; 8 bases are a match to TRBD1. Losses at the gene ends were 6 bases for V and 6 bases for J; bases not matched to a gene: 15. Per the germline V gene, CDR1 is MNHNY and CDR2 is SVGAGI (reference sequence). The CDR3 loop spans 16 amino acids. This CDR3 reads CASSLRTGWGNAEAFF. Here the CDR3 DNA reads TGTGCCAGCAGCTTACGGACAGGGTGGGGAAACGCTGAAGCTTTCTTT.